This T cell receptor (beta chain) appears in the sequencing data of a study of blood T cell repertoires in COVID-19. Those designated as exposed participants met a COVID-19 case within 2 weeks before study entry. The table came from immunoSEQ multiplex PCR; TCRdb's copy has only in-frame clones and leaves some out. The sample includes about 300,000 clones, over 85% of them seen just once. This CDR3 comprises 14 residues. The V and J ends lost 3 bases and 5 bases respectively, with 13 bases between them. The germline V gene has CDR1 MNHNS and CDR2 SASEGT. Sequenced: PBMCs or T cells enriched from blood (not recorded which). This rearrangement joins TRBV6-1 to TRBJ2-5, with D possibly being TRBD2 (6 bases). The sequence was collected from a woman in her fifties or sixties who had been exposed to COVID-19. Here the CDR3 reads CASSEGLVAETQYF. The CDR3 nucleotides are TGTGCCAGCAGTGAGGGACTGGTTGCGGAGACCCAGTACTTC.